A selection of T cell receptor beta chains follows, all from one sample in a study of shared clonotypes between healthy human individuals. Here immunoSEQ multiplex PCR was the method, and the copy in TCRdb shows in-frame clones only, minus some. The table has 600,000 to 700,000 clones, around 78% seen once. Sequenced: memory CD4+ T cells sorted from blood. Receptor source: a woman aged 25 to 39 in good health. Both conserved end residues are part of each CDR3. D genes are given only for firm matches. Size values are once, few and many counts, or a class for expanded clones, and some rows have none.

V gene: TRBV28; CDR3 length: 12; clone size: once; J gene: TRBJ2-3; D gene: .; CDR3 protein: CASTQGSDTQYF; CDR3 DNA: TGTGCCAGCACCCAGGGCTCAGATACGCAGTATTTT
V gene: TRBV18; CDR3 length: 15; clone size: .; J gene: TRBJ1-1; D gene: TRBD1; CDR3 protein: CASSPTGNPDTEAFF; CDR3 DNA: TGTGCCAGCTCACCGACAGGGAATCCGGACACTGAAGCTTTCTTT
V gene: TRBV7-6; CDR3 length: 16; clone size: .; J gene: TRBJ2-5; D gene: .; CDR3 protein: CASSSLAGILGETQYF; CDR3 DNA: TGTGCCAGCAGCTCCCTTGCAGGGATTCTAGGGGAGACCCAGTACTTC
V gene: TRBV11-2; CDR3 length: 15; clone size: .; J gene: TRBJ2-2; D gene: .; CDR3 protein: CASSLVGENTGELFF; CDR3 DNA: TGTGCCAGCAGCTTAGTGGGCGAGAACACCGGGGAGCTGTTTTTT
V gene: TRBV5-8; CDR3 length: 13; clone size: .; J gene: TRBJ2-6; D gene: .; CDR3 protein: CASRPSGANVLTF; CDR3 DNA: TGTGCCAGCAGGCCCTCTGGGGCCAACGTCCTGACTTTC
V gene: TRBV4-2; CDR3 length: 14; clone size: once; J gene: TRBJ2-5; D gene: .; CDR3 protein: CASSLAGYGETQYF; CDR3 DNA: TGTGCCAGCAGCTTAGCAGGGTATGGAGAGACCCAGTACTTC
V gene: TRBV27; CDR3 length: 13; clone size: once; J gene: TRBJ1-4; D gene: .; CDR3 protein: CASSFLGLGKLFF; CDR3 DNA: TGTGCCAGCAGTTTCTTAGGGTTAGGAAAACTGTTTTTT
V gene: TRBV28; CDR3 length: 14; clone size: .; J gene: TRBJ2-1; D gene: .; CDR3 protein: CASRARGGSFEQFF; CDR3 DNA: TGTGCCAGCCGCGCCCGAGGGGGGTCTTTTGAGCAGTTCTTC
V gene: TRBV4-1; CDR3 length: 14; clone size: .; J gene: TRBJ1-2; D gene: .; CDR3 protein: CASSPGGNNYGYTF; CDR3 DNA: TGCGCCAGCAGCCCGGGGGGTAATAACTATGGCTACACCTTC
V gene: TRBV6-1; CDR3 length: 15; clone size: .; J gene: TRBJ2-7; D gene: .; CDR3 protein: CASSVIWGPPYEQYF; CDR3 DNA: TGTGCCAGCAGTGTAATTTGGGGGCCACCCTACGAGCAGTACTTC
V gene: TRBV27; CDR3 length: 13; clone size: .; J gene: TRBJ2-1; D gene: TRBD2; CDR3 protein: CASRIITSASQFF; CDR3 DNA: TGTGCCAGCAGAATAATTACTAGCGCGTCCCAGTTCTTC
V gene: TRBV25-1; CDR3 length: 12; clone size: .; J gene: TRBJ2-7; D gene: .; CDR3 protein: CASSSGSYEQYF; CDR3 DNA: TGTGCCAGCTCTAGTGGTTCCTACGAGCAGTACTTC
V gene: TRBV5-1; CDR3 length: 18; clone size: .; J gene: TRBJ1-3; D gene: TRBD1; CDR3 protein: CASSLGATGGLSGNTIYF; CDR3 DNA: TGCGCCAGCAGCTTGGGGGCCACAGGGGGCTTATCGGGAAACACCATATATTTT
V gene: TRBV7-9; CDR3 length: 15; clone size: .; J gene: TRBJ2-1; D gene: TRBD2; CDR3 protein: CASSLMTSGRAGQFF; CDR3 DNA: TGTGCCAGCAGCTTGATGACTAGCGGGAGGGCCGGGCAGTTCTTC
V gene: TRBV4-1; CDR3 length: 17; clone size: .; J gene: TRBJ2-3; D gene: TRBD2; CDR3 protein: CASSQPGTSGTQDTQYF; CDR3 DNA: TGCGCCAGCAGCCAACCCGGGACTAGCGGGACCCAAGATACGCAGTATTTT
V gene: TRBV28; CDR3 length: 15; clone size: .; J gene: TRBJ1-3; D gene: .; CDR3 protein: CASSPSQGFGNTIYF; CDR3 DNA: TGTGCCAGCAGTCCGTCTCAGGGTTTTGGAAACACCATATATTTT
V gene: TRBV7-9; CDR3 length: 12; clone size: .; J gene: TRBJ1-1; D gene: TRBD1; CDR3 protein: CASSTSTGPAFF; CDR3 DNA: TGTGCCAGCAGCACCTCGACAGGGCCAGCTTTCTTT
V gene: TRBV15; CDR3 length: 15; clone size: .; J gene: TRBJ2-5; D gene: TRBD2; CDR3 protein: CATSRGLAGVETQYF; CDR3 DNA: TGTGCCACCAGCAGAGGACTAGCGGGAGTGGAGACCCAGTACTTC
V gene: TRBV9; CDR3 length: 13; clone size: .; J gene: TRBJ1-5; D gene: .; CDR3 protein: CASSADSDQPQHF; CDR3 DNA: TGTGCCAGCAGCGCCGACAGTGATCAGCCCCAGCATTTT
V gene: TRBV2; CDR3 length: 14; clone size: .; J gene: TRBJ2-1; D gene: TRBD1; CDR3 protein: CASLGQGESDEQFF; CDR3 DNA: TGTGCCAGCCTCGGCCAGGGGGAGTCGGATGAGCAGTTCTTC
V gene: TRBV30; CDR3 length: 13; clone size: .; J gene: TRBJ1-2; D gene: .; CDR3 protein: CAWSVGTNYGYTF; CDR3 DNA: TGTGCCTGGAGTGTGGGTACTAACTATGGCTACACCTTC
V gene: TRBV11-2; CDR3 length: 15; clone size: .; J gene: TRBJ2-1; D gene: .; CDR3 protein: CASSFPGKGGYEQFF; CDR3 DNA: TGTGCCAGCAGCTTCCCCGGTAAGGGTGGGTATGAGCAGTTCTTC
V gene: TRBV6-1; CDR3 length: 15; clone size: .; J gene: TRBJ1-1; D gene: TRBD1; CDR3 protein: CASSEPNGQGTEAFF; CDR3 DNA: TGTGCCAGCAGTGAACCTAACGGACAGGGCACTGAAGCTTTCTTT
V gene: TRBV19; CDR3 length: 15; clone size: few; J gene: TRBJ2-5; D gene: .; CDR3 protein: CASSIDRQGSETQYF; CDR3 DNA: TGTGCCAGTAGTATAGATCGCCAGGGTTCAGAGACCCAGTACTTC
V gene: TRBV27; CDR3 length: 14; clone size: .; J gene: TRBJ1-3; D gene: .; CDR3 protein: CASSSADSGNTIYF; CDR3 DNA: TGTGCCAGCAGTTCTGCAGACTCTGGAAACACCATATATTTT
V gene: TRBV7-8; CDR3 length: 14; clone size: once; J gene: TRBJ1-5; D gene: TRBD1; CDR3 protein: CASSPQGGSQPQHF; CDR3 DNA: TGTGCCAGCAGCCCCCAGGGGGGCTCTCAGCCCCAGCATTTT
V gene: TRBV2; CDR3 length: 15; clone size: .; J gene: TRBJ2-1; D gene: .; CDR3 protein: CASSDLSGSYNEQFF; CDR3 DNA: TGTGCCAGCAGTGATCTAAGCGGCTCCTACAATGAGCAGTTCTTC
V gene: TRBV27; CDR3 length: 16; clone size: few; J gene: TRBJ2-1; D gene: .; CDR3 protein: CASSLRGSGSYNEQFF; CDR3 DNA: TGTGCCAGCAGTTTGAGGGGCAGCGGAAGCTACAATGAGCAGTTCTTC
V gene: TRBV13; CDR3 length: 12; clone size: many; J gene: TRBJ2-1; D gene: .; CDR3 protein: CASSLKLWSLFF; CDR3 DNA: TGTGCCAGCAGCTTAAAATTATGGAGCCTGTTCTTC
V gene: TRBV25-1; CDR3 length: 12; clone size: once; J gene: TRBJ2-1; D gene: .; CDR3 protein: CASSELRNEQFF; CDR3 DNA: TGTGCCAGTAGTGAATTAAGAAATGAGCAGTTCTTC
V gene: TRBV29-1; CDR3 length: 12; clone size: .; J gene: TRBJ2-1; D gene: .; CDR3 protein: CSVLVQYNEQFF; CDR3 DNA: TGCAGCGTTTTGGTACAGTACAATGAGCAGTTCTTC
V gene: TRBV19; CDR3 length: 17; clone size: .; J gene: TRBJ2-7; D gene: TRBD1; CDR3 protein: CASSTRFSGTGGYEQYF; CDR3 DNA: TGTGCCAGTAGTACACGATTCTCCGGGACAGGGGGCTACGAGCAGTACTTC
V gene: TRBV18; CDR3 length: 14; clone size: .; J gene: TRBJ2-3; D gene: .; CDR3 protein: CASSPTGGTDTQYF; CDR3 DNA: TGTGCCAGCTCACCGACAGGAGGCACAGATACGCAGTATTTT
V gene: TRBV11-1; CDR3 length: 14; clone size: .; J gene: TRBJ2-5; D gene: .; CDR3 protein: CASSLQPLGETQYF; CDR3 DNA: TGTGCCAGCAGCTTACAACCCCTGGGGGAGACCCAGTACTTC
V gene: TRBV5-1; CDR3 length: 14; clone size: few; J gene: TRBJ1-2; D gene: TRBD1; CDR3 protein: CASSTGQGNYGYTF; CDR3 DNA: TGCGCCAGCAGCACCGGACAGGGGAACTATGGCTACACCTTC
V gene: TRBV11-2; CDR3 length: 18; clone size: .; J gene: TRBJ2-1; D gene: TRBD1; CDR3 protein: CASSIGQGALDTYNEQFF; CDR3 DNA: TGTGCCAGCAGCATCGGACAGGGGGCACTCGATACCTACAATGAGCAGTTCTTC
V gene: TRBV6-1; CDR3 length: 16; clone size: .; J gene: TRBJ2-7; D gene: .; CDR3 protein: CASSGWRTSLNYEQYF; CDR3 DNA: TGTGCCAGCAGTGGATGGAGGACAAGCCTAAATTACGAGCAGTACTTC
V gene: TRBV7-2; CDR3 length: 15; clone size: .; J gene: TRBJ1-5; D gene: .; CDR3 protein: CASSSSGTGNQPQHF; CDR3 DNA: TGTGCCAGCAGCTCTTCCGGGACCGGGAATCAGCCCCAGCATTTT
V gene: TRBV11-2; CDR3 length: 13; clone size: .; J gene: TRBJ2-7; D gene: .; CDR3 protein: CASSLVEGGEQYF; CDR3 DNA: TGTGCCAGCAGCTTAGTTGAGGGAGGCGAGCAGTACTTC
V gene: TRBV29-1; CDR3 length: 13; clone size: .; J gene: TRBJ2-1; D gene: TRBD1; CDR3 protein: CSVETGVYNEQFF; CDR3 DNA: TGCAGCGTGGAGACAGGGGTTTACAATGAGCAGTTCTTC
V gene: TRBV28; CDR3 length: 12; clone size: .; J gene: TRBJ1-2; D gene: .; CDR3 protein: CASTAFPSGYTF; CDR3 DNA: TGTGCCAGCACGGCGTTTCCAAGTGGCTACACCTTC